This T cell receptor beta chain was captured in a study of graft-versus-host responses after intestinal transplantation. The repertoire was sequenced with immunoSEQ multiplex PCR; TCRdb's copy has only in-frame clones and lacks some. The sample yields about 51,000 clones, roughly 90% seen once. V was clipped by 0 bases and J by 7 bases, with 31 bases between them. From germline, CDR1 is SGHDN and CDR2 FVKESK. The CDR3 is 20 amino acids. Overall study results and limits: There was an association between peak levels of circulating GvH clones and early post-transplant HvG declines.

A word on this clone: The antigen remains unidentified.

The chain recombines TRBV14 with TRBJ2-7; possible D gene TRBD1, 7 bases. This specimen was unstimulated CD4+ T cells sorted from spleen or lymph node cells, taken before transplant. The sequence came from a human donor who was the organ donor for an intestinal transplant. CDR3 nucleotides: TGTGCCAGCAGCCAAGATTCCGTGCCCAGAATTAACACAGGGGCGGGGGAGCAGTACTTC. It is translated as CASSQDSVPRINTGAGEQYF.